The clone carrying this TCR beta chain was observed a handful of times. The data were taken from a study of early T cells in non-severe SARS-CoV-2 infection. Individual cDNA molecules carried attached unique molecular identifiers. Each CDR3 protein is one row after TCRdb ran MiXCR on the 5' RACE reads. This sample has 25,000 to 35,000 distinct CDR3 sequences; about 4.5% occur once, and the top ten carry under 6.5%. With 6 bases removed from V and 2 bases from J, the gap between germline ends came to 14 bases. Germline values: CDR1 MDHEN, CDR2 SYDVKM. This CDR3 comprises 14 residues. This receptor was taken from an adult who was a healthcare worker with PCR-confirmed SARS-CoV-2 infection or an uninfected control (not recorded which). Sequenced here: whole blood, sampled at baseline. The chain couples TRBV28 to TRBJ2-7; D may match TRBD1 or TRBD2 (5 bases each). In DNA, the CDR3 is TGTGCCAGCAGGGCACGCGAGGGACCCTACGAGCAGTACTTC. Amino acid sequence: CASRAREGPYEQYF.